This T cell receptor (beta chain) was identified during a study of regulatory T cells in long-lasting Graves disease. Study-wide findings and caveats: Favored gene segments in persistent disease were TRBV28, TRBJ1-2 and TRBJ2-5. Having only a small sample size may have limited accuracy. Examination was confined to peripheral blood, excluding thyroid tissue.

The CDR3 sequence is 12 residues long. V was pared by 4 bases and J by 8 bases, with 11 bases between. CDR1 is SNHLY and CDR2 is FYNNEI in the germline V gene. This clonotype was seen ten or more times. Its antigen is not identified. With iRepertoire HTBI primers and Arm-PCR of CDR3 regions, TCR beta libraries were built. From the multiplex PCR reads, TCRdb called clonotypes with MiXCR, one entry per CDR3 protein. The sample gives some 470,000 distinct CDR3 sequences, approximately 21% of which show up once; about 7% is in the top ten. Time point: persistent/refractory GD, antithyroid drugs over 5 years with positive TRAb. PBMC RNA was the source of the TCR library.

This TCR came from a female donor with Graves disease. The input for sequencing was peripheral blood mononuclear cells (PBMCs), taken when the disease was refractory, from a patient treated with antithyroid drugs. V is TRBV2 and J is TRBJ1-2, with D uncertain. The CDR3 region is CASSGLAAGYTF. The CDR3 bases are TGTGCCAGCAGTGGCCTGGCGGCGGGCTACACCTTC.